The next 13 T cell receptor beta chains were all read from a single sample in a study of glioma-infiltrating T cells after dendritic cell vaccination. The assay was immunoSEQ multiplex PCR, and TCRdb's table has in-frame clones only and misses some. This sample carries about 87,000 clones, roughly 87% of them seen once, and the ten largest clones take around 7%. Time point here: after dendritic cell vaccination, including at tumor progression/relapse. The specimen was blood, collected after dendritic cell vaccination. These TCRs come from a human donor with glioblastoma.

The chain joins TRBV7-3 to TRBJ2-5; 9 bases are a match to TRBD1. The germline V gene encodes CDR1 SGHTA and CDR2 FQGTGA. V lost 7 bases, J lost 4 bases, and 10 bases stayed unmatched. The CDR3 loop spans 15 amino acids. The CDR3 protein is CASTLRGDRAETQYF. CDR3 in DNA: TGTGCCAGCACCCTAAGGGGGGACAGGGCAGAGACCCAGTACTTC.

The sample holds one count of this clone. V gene TRBV18 combines with J gene TRBJ2-2; 13 bases line up with TRBD2. CDR3 length: 18 residues. From germline, CDR1 is KGHSH and CDR2 LQKENI. V trimming: 2 bases; J trimming: 4 bases; junction bases outside the gene matches: 7. Here the CDR3 DNA reads TGTGCCAGCTCACCAAGACTAGCGGGGGGCCCGACCACCGGGGAGCTGTTTTTT. Encoded protein: CASSPRLAGGPTTGELFF.

The V gene is TRBV19, the J gene TRBJ1-6; no firm D call. V dropped 5 bases and J dropped 7 bases, with 9 bases sitting between them. The germline V gene encodes CDR1 LNHDA and CDR2 SQIVND (reference sequence). The CDR3 spans 13 residues. As DNA, the CDR3 is TGTGCCAGTAGTTCCCTAGAGAATTCACCCCTCCACTTT. Protein: CASSSLENSPLHF.

The chain links TRBV5-6 to TRBJ1-5, with 10 bases identical to TRBD1. Germline CDR1 and CDR2: SGHDT and YYEEEE. The CDR3 runs to 16 residues. The V and J ends lost 4 bases and 4 bases, in that order; junction bases with no gene match: 8. DNA for the CDR3: TGTGCCAGCAGCGTAGGACAGGGGGGAGGGAATCAGCCCCAGCATTTT. It is translated as CASSVGQGGGNQPQHF. The variable domain in full, completed from reference TRBV5-6 and TRBJ1-5, reads DAGVTQSPTHLIKTRGQQVTLRCSPKSGHDTVSWYQQALGQGPQFIFQYYEEEERQRGNFPDRFSGHQFPNYSSELNVNALLLGDSALYLCASSVGQGGGNQPQHFGDGTRLSIL.

The chain links TRBV11-3 to TRBJ1-1, with D perhaps matching TRBD1 (5 bases). V lost 3 bases and J 1 base, leaving 12 bases between the germline ends. Germline CDR1 SGHNT, CDR2 YENEEA. The CDR3 length is 15 residues. The CDR3 nucleotides are TGTGCCAGCAGCTTGGGCGGGGGTGAGAACACTGAAGCTTTCTTT. It translates to CASSLGGGENTEAFF.

The chain carries TRBV28 and TRBJ1-5; the match to TRBD1 covers 7 bases. Germline CDR1 and CDR2: MDHEN and SYDVKM. Germline trimming cut 5 bases from V and 11 bases from J; bases unmatched to any gene: 15. CDR3 size: 15 residues. DNA for the CDR3: TGTGCCAGCAGTCGCATTACAGGGGCGCAGCAGTCCCAGCATTTT. Its protein is CASSRITGAQQSQHF.

V is TRBV5-4 and J is TRBJ1-1; TRBD1 might be the D (6 bases). Germline V gives CDR1 SGHNT, CDR2 YYREEE (reference sequence). V was cut by 0 bases and J by 4 bases, with 13 bases left in between. CDR3 length: 15 amino acids. CDR3 nucleotides: TGTGCCAGCAGCTTGGATTCAGGGGTGGGCACTGAAGCTTTCTTT. Translated: CASSLDSGVGTEAFF.

The V and J genes are TRBV4-1 and TRBJ2-1, with 10 bases aligning to TRBD1. The V segment lost 1 base and the J segment 9 bases; nucleotides outside the gene matches: 6. The CDR3 runs to 15 residues. The germline V gene has CDR1 MGHRA and CDR2 YSYEKL. This CDR3 is CASSQAGQGVGEQFF. The CDR3 region has the DNA TGCGCCAGCAGCCAAGCAGGACAGGGGGTAGGTGAGCAGTTCTTC.

The V gene is TRBV7-9, the J gene TRBJ1-1; tentative D call: TRBD1 (6 bases). Germline-derived CDR1 and CDR2 are SEHNR and FQNEAQ (reference sequence). The CDR3 covers 14 residues. V shed 3 bases and J shed 4 bases, with 12 bases lying between them. The CDR3 protein is CASSFTQGITEAFF. CDR3 DNA sequence: TGTGCCAGCAGCTTTACTCAGGGGATCACTGAAGCTTTCTTT. Full variable domain (missing parts from reference TRBV7-9 and TRBJ1-1): DTGVSQNPRHKITKRGQNVTFRCDPISEHNRLYWYRQTLGQGPEFLTYFQNEAQLEKSRLLSDRFSAERPKGSFSTLEIQRTEQGDSAMYLCASSFTQGITEAFFGQGTRLTVV.

The chain has TRBV7-4 and TRBJ1-2; D ambiguous. This CDR3 has 18 residues. Germline values: CDR1 SGHVT, CDR2 SQSDAQ. V was cut by 5 bases and J by 4 bases, with 26 bases left in between. CDR3 in amino acids: CASSKPGSAARKTYGYTF. The DNA of the CDR3 is TGTGCCAGCAGCAAGCCGGGTTCAGCAGCTCGAAAGACCTATGGCTACACCTTC.

This sequence joins TRBV6-1 and TRBJ2-7; tentatively, D is TRBD1 (6 bases). The V gene's germline CDR1 is MNHNS and CDR2 SASEGT. This CDR3 comprises 15 residues. Deletions cut 4 bases from V and 2 bases from J, with 15 bases between. CDR3 protein: CASSARDTRPYEQYF. The CDR3 bases are TGTGCCAGCAGTGCTAGGGACACGAGGCCCTACGAGCAGTACTTC.

V and J are TRBV7-3 and TRBJ2-5; 7 nucleotides line up with TRBD1. The CDR3 length is 13 residues. The J segment lost 3 bases and the V segment lost 5 bases, leaving 3 bases of the junction unmatched. Germline V CDR1 and CDR2: SGHTA, FQGTGA. CDR3: CASSQDREETQYF. The CDR3 DNA reads TGTGCCAGCAGCCAAGACAGGGAAGAGACCCAGTACTTC. The full variable domain, in which reference TRBV7-3 and TRBJ2-5 provide the parts outside the CDR3, is GAGVSQTPSNKVTEKGKYVELRCDPISGHTALYWYRQSLGQGPEFLIYFQGTGAADDSGLPNDRFFAVRPEGSVSTLKIQRTERGDSAVYLCASSQDREETQYFGPGTRLLVL.

This clone was seen repeatedly, ten times or more. The gene calls are TRBV9 and TRBJ2-7; possibly TRBD2 for D (6 bases). Germline V gene data show CDR1 as SGDLS and CDR2 as YYNGEE. V was clipped by 0 bases and J by 2 bases, with 15 bases between them. The CDR3 extends over 16 amino acids. The CDR3 DNA reads as TGTGCCAGCAGCGTAGGGGTTCGGGAGCCGACCTACGAGCAGTACTTC. Its protein is CASSVGVREPTYEQYF.